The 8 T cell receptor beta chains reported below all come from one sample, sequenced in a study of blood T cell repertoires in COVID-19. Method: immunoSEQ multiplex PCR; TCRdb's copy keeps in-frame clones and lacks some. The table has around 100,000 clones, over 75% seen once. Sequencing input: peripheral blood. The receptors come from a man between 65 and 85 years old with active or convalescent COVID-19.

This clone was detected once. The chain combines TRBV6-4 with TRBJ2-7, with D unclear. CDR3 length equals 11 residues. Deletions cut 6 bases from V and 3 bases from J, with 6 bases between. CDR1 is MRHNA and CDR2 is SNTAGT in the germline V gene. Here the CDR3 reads CASSLLYEQYF. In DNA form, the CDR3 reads TGTGCCAGCAGCCTCCTCTACGAGCAGTACTTC.

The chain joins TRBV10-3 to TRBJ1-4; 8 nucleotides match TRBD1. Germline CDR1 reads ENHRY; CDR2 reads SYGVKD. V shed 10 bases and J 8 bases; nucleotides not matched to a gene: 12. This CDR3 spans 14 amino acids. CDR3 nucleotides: TGTGCCACCCGAGCGACAGGGGCGCGGGAAAAACTGTTTTTT. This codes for CATRATGAREKLFF.

The CDR3 spells CAWSDNRGNQPQHF. The CDR3, as DNA: TGTGCCTGGAGTGATAACAGAGGCAATCAGCCCCAGCATTTT. The chain combines TRBV30 with TRBJ1-5; no clear D. Germline V CDR1 and CDR2: GTSNPN, SVGIG (reference sequence). The CDR3 length is 14 residues. The ends were cut back, 1 base at V and 2 bases at J, with 9 bases in the middle.

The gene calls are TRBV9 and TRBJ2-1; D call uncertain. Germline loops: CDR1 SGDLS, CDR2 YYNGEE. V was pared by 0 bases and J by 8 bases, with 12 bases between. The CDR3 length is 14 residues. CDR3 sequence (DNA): TGTGCCAGCAGCGTAGTAAGTAGCAGTGATGAGCAGTTCTTC. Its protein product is CASSVVSSSDEQFF.

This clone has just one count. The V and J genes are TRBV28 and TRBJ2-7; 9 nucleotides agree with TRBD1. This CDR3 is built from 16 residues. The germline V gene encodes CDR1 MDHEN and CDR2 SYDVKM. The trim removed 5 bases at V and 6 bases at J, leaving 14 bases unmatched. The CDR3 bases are TGTGCCAGCAGTCCCCGCCCCGGGACAGGGAGCCTCGAGCAGTACTTC. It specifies CASSPRPGTGSLEQYF.

CDR3 nucleotides: TGCGCCAGCAGCCTCAGGGGGCAGACTAATGAAAAACTGTTTTTT. Amino acids: CASSLRGQTNEKLFF. The chain recombines TRBV5-1 with TRBJ1-4, with 8 bases lining up with TRBD1. The germline V gene encodes CDR1 SGHRS and CDR2 YFSETQ. The CDR3 length is 15 residues. The junction had 4 bases not matched to a gene; V was cut back by 4 bases and J by 2 bases.

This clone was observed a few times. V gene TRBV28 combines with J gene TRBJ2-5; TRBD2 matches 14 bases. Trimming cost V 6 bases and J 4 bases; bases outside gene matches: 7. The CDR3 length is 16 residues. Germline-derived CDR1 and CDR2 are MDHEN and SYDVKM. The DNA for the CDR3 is TGTGCCAGCAGGGTGACTAGCGGGAGGGCCGGAGAGACCCAGTACTTC. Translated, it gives CASRVTSGRAGETQYF.

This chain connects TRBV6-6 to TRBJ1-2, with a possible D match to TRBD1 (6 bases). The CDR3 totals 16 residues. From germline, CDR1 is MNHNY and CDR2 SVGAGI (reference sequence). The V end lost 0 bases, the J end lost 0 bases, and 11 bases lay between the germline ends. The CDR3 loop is CASSYSGQQANYGYTF. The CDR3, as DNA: TGTGCCAGCAGTTACTCTGGACAGCAAGCTAACTATGGCTACACCTTC.